This is a list of T cell receptor beta chains from one sample in a study of beta chain features in type 1 diabetes. Sequencing used immunoSEQ multiplex PCR; TCRdb keeps in-frame clones, though not all of them. Of about 53,000 clones in the sample, about 60% were seen once. Sequenced: stem cell memory CD4+ T cells from blood. These receptor sequences come from a woman in her twenties or thirties with type 1 diabetes. Both conserved end residues are part of each CDR3. The order of the fields is J gene, D gene, V gene, clone size, CDR3 protein, CDR3 DNA. D genes are given only for firm matches. Size values are once, few and many counts, or a class for expanded clones, and some rows have none.

>TRBJ2-2|-|TRBV7-2|few
CASSLFFRELFF
TGTGCCAGCAGCTTATTCTTCCGGGAGCTGTTTTTT
>TRBJ1-1|-|TRBV18|-
CASSPRDGRAFF
TGTGCCAGCTCACCAAGGGACGGGAGGGCTTTCTTT
>TRBJ2-1|-|TRBV15|-
CATSVVTLPGQSVNEQFF
TGTGCCACCAGTGTCGTCACCCTCCCTGGGCAGTCCGTAAATGAGCAGTTCTTC
>TRBJ1-1|TRBD1|TRBV30|-
CAWSYRGSLNTEAFF
TGTGCCTGGAGCTACAGGGGGTCCCTGAACACTGAAGCTTTCTTT
>TRBJ2-5|TRBD1|TRBV29-1|-
CSALTGGQETQYF
TGCAGCGCCCTGACAGGGGGTCAAGAGACCCAGTACTTC
>TRBJ2-1|-|TRBV11-3|-
CASSTRHTGNSYNEQFF
TGTGCCAGCAGCACTAGGCATACAGGGAACTCCTACAATGAGCAGTTCTTC
>TRBJ2-7|-|TRBV2|-
CASSERRTVSYEQYF
TGTGCCAGCAGTGAGAGACGGACAGTCTCGTACGAGCAGTACTTC
>TRBJ1-1|-|TRBV7-3|-
CASSLIPRSEAFF
TGTGCCAGCAGCTTAATCCCCAGGTCTGAAGCTTTCTTT
>TRBJ2-1|TRBD2|TRBV10-3|-
CAISDASGVSSYNEQFF
TGTGCCATCAGTGATGCTAGCGGGGTAAGCTCCTACAATGAGCAGTTCTTC
>TRBJ2-7|-|TRBV20-1|once
CSAVEIYEQYF
TGCAGTGCGGTGGAGATCTACGAGCAGTACTTC
>TRBJ2-2|TRBD2|TRBV7-2|-
CASSFQAGGPGELFF
TGTGCCAGCAGCTTTCAAGCGGGAGGGCCCGGGGAGCTGTTTTTT
>TRBJ1-4|-|TRBV11-3|-
CASSHTRGTNEKLFF
TGTGCCAGCAGCCACACGAGGGGGACTAATGAAAAACTGTTTTTT
>TRBJ2-1|-|TRBV6-8|-
CASSYTGYNEQFF
TGTGCCAGCAGTTACACGGGTTACAATGAGCAGTTCTTC
>TRBJ2-2|-|TRBV18|few
CASSPDSTGELFF
TGTGCCAGCTCACCAGACAGCACCGGGGAGCTGTTTTTT
>TRBJ2-1|-|TRBV18|-
CASSPLEGAVGNEQFF
TGTGCCAGCTCACCATTGGAGGGGGCTGTGGGCAATGAGCAGTTCTTC
>TRBJ2-7|TRBD1|TRBV28|few
CASSSGTGEQYF
TGTGCCAGCAGTTCCGGGACAGGGGAGCAGTACTTC
>TRBJ1-1|TRBD1|TRBV4-2|-
CASSQETGSLNTEAFF
TGTGCCAGCAGCCAAGAGACAGGGTCCTTGAACACTGAAGCTTTCTTT
>TRBJ2-5|-|TRBV28|-
CASSFHLSHGLSQETQYF
TGTGCCAGCAGTTTTCATTTGTCTCACGGACTAAGCCAAGAGACCCAGTACTTC
>TRBJ2-1|-|TRBV19|-
CASSIWGLQPNEQFF
TGTGCCAGTAGTATATGGGGCCTCCAGCCCAATGAGCAGTTCTTC
>TRBJ2-7|-|TRBV7-6|few
CASSGRFYEQYF
TGTGCCAGCAGCGGGAGATTCTACGAGCAGTACTTC
>TRBJ1-4|TRBD1|TRBV7-9|-
CASSFYRGRQEKLFF
TGTGCCAGCAGCTTTTATAGGGGGCGCCAGGAAAAACTGTTTTTT
>TRBJ2-1|-|TRBV28|few
CASSLLGTSREVEQFF
TGTGCCAGCAGTCTCCTAGGTACTAGTCGAGAGGTGGAGCAGTTCTTC
>TRBJ2-5|-|TRBV6-6|once
CASSFEETQYF
TGTGCCAGCAGCTTCGAAGAGACCCAGTACTTC
>TRBJ2-2|TRBD1|TRBV7-9|-
CASSLRDRERGELFF
TGTGCCAGCAGCCTAAGGGACAGGGAGCGCGGGGAGCTGTTTTTT
>TRBJ2-5|TRBD2|TRBV4-1|-
CASSPWTSGRKDLQETQYF
TGCGCCAGCAGCCCCTGGACTAGCGGGAGGAAAGATTTGCAAGAGACCCAGTACTTC